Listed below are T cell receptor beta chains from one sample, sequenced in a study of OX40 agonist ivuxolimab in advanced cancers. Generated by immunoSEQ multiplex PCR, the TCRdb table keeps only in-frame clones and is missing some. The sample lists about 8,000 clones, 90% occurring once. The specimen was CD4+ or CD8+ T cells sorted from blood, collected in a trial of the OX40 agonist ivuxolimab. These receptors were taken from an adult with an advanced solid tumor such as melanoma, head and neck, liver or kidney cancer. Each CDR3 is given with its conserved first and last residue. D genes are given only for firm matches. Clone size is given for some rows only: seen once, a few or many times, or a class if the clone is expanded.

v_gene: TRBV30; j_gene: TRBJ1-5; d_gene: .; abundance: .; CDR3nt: TGTGCCTGGAGTGTAAGAAGTCCAGGCCGTCAGCCCCAGCATTTT; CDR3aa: CAWSVRSPGRQPQHF
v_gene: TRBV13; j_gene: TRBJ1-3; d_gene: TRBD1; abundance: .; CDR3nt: TGTGCCAGCAGACGTAACCGGGACAGGATGTTTGGAAACACCATATATTTT; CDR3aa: CASRRNRDRMFGNTIYF
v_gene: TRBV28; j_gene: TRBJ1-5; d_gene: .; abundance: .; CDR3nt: TGTGCCAGCAGTTTGGTAGCAGAGAGGCCGCCCCAGCATTTT; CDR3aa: CASSLVAERPPQHF
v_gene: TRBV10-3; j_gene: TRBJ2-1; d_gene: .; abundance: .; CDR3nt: TGTGCCATCAGTGAGTCTTGGGTCAATGAGCAGTTCTTC; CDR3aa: CAISESWVNEQFF
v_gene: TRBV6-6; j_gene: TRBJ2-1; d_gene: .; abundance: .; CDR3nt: TGTGCCGCCAGGGGGGGGCGGGAGGCCTCCTACAATGAGCAGTTCTTC; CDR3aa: CAARGGREASYNEQFF
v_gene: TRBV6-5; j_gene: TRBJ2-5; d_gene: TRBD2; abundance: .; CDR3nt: TGTGCCAGCACGTTACTAGCGGGAGGTACCCGGACCCAGTACTTC; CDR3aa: CASTLLAGGTRTQYF
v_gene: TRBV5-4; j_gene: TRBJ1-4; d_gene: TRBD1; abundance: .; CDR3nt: TGTGCCAGCAGCCGGGGGGGACAGGTGGAAAATGAAAAACTGTTTTTT; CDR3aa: CASSRGGQVENEKLFF
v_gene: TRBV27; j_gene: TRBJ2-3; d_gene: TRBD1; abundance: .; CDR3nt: TGTGCCAGCAGTTTTCTGGGACAGCTAGATACGCAGTATTTT; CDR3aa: CASSFLGQLDTQYF
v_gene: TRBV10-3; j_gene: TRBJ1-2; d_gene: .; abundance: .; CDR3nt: TGTGCCATCAGTGAGTCGCCAGCCTATGGCTACACCTTC; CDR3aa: CAISESPAYGYTF
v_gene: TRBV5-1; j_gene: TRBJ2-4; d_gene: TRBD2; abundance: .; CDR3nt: TGCGCCAGCAGCTCACCCGAGAGCGGGGCGGGCATTCAGTACTTC; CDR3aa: CASSSPESGAGIQYF
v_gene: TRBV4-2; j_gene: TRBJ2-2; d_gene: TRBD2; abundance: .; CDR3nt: TGTGCCAGCAGCCCACTGACTAGCGGGAAGTCTGCGAACACCGGGGAGCTGTTTTTT; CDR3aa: CASSPLTSGKSANTGELFF
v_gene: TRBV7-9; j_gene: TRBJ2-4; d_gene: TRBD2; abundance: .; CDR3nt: TGTGCCAGCGCGGGAGAAGACGACATTCAGTACTTC; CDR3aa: CASAGEDDIQYF
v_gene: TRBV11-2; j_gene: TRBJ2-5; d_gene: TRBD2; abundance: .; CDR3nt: TGTGCCAGCAGCTTATTTAAACTAGCGGGCCAACGGGACCAAGAGACCCAGTACTTC; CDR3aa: CASSLFKLAGQRDQETQYF
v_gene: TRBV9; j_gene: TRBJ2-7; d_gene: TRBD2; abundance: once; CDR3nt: TGTGCCAGCGCACTAGCGCCCTTCTCCTACGAGCAGTACTTC; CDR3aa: CASALAPFSYEQYF
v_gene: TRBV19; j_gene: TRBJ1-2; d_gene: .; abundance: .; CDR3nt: TGTGCCAGTACAGGCAGGGAACATCTTCCTAACTATGGCTACACCTTC; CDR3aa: CASTGREHLPNYGYTF
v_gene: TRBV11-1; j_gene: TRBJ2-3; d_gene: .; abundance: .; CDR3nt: TGTGCCAGCAGGCCCGGTTCGCGAACAGATACGCAGTATTTT; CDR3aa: CASRPGSRTDTQYF
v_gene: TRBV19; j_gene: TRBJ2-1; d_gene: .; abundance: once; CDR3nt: TGTGCCAGTAGTATAAGGGGTGAGCAGTTCTTC; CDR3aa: CASSIRGEQFF
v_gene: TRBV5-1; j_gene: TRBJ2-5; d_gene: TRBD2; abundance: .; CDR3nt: TGCGCCAGCAGCTTGTTTGCGGGAGGGCTGGAGACCCAGTACTTC; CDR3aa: CASSLFAGGLETQYF
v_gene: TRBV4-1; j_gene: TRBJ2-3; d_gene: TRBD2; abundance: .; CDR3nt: TGCACCAGCAGCCAGGGCCGGACTAGCGGGAGTACAGATACGCAGTATTTT; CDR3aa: CTSSQGRTSGSTDTQYF
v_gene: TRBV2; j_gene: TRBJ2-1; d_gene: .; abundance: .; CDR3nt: TGTGCCAGCAGGAAAGGGGCCTCTGGGTACAATGAGCAGTTCTTC; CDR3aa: CASRKGASGYNEQFF
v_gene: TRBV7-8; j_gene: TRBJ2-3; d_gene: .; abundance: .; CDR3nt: TGTGCCAGCAGCTTAGGTGTCCGCGTGGATACGCAGTATTTT; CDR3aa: CASSLGVRVDTQYF
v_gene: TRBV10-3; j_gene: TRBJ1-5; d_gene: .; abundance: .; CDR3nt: TGTGCCATCAGCCCCAGACAGGAACATCAGCCCCAGCATTTT; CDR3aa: CAISPRQEHQPQHF
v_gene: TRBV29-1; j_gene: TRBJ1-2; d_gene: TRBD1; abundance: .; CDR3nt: TGCAGCGACAGGGGCGCGTATGGCTACACCTTC; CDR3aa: CSDRGAYGYTF